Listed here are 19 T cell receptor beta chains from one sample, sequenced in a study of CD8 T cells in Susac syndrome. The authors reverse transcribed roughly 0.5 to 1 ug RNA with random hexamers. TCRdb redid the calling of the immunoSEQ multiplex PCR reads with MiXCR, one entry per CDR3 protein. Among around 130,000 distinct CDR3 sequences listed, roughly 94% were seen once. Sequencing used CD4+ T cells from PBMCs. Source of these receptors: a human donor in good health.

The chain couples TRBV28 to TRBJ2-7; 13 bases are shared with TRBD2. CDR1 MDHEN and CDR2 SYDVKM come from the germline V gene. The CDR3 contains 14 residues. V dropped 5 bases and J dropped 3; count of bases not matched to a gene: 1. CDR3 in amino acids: CASSGTSGNYEQYF. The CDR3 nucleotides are TGTGCCAGCAGTGGGACTAGCGGGAACTACGAGCAGTACTTC.

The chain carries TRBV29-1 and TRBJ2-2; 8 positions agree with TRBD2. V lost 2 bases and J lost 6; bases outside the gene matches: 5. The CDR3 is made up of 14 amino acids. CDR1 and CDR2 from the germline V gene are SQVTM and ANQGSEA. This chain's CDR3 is CSVESREGSGELFF. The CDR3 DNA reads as TGCAGCGTTGAATCCCGGGAGGGGTCCGGGGAGCTGTTTTTT.

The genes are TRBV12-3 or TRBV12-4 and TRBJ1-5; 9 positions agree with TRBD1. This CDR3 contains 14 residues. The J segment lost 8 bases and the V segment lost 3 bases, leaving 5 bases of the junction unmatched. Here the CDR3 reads CASSLTGGQEPQHF. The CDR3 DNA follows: TGTGCCAGCAGTTTGACAGGGGGTCAGGAGCCCCAGCATTTT.

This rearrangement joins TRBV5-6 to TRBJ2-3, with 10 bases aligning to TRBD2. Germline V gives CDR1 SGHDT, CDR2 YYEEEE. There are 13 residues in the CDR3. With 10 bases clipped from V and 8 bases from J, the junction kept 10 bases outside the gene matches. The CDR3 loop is CAARLAGEGTQYF. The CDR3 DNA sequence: TGTGCCGCACGACTAGCGGGTGAGGGTACGCAGTATTTT.

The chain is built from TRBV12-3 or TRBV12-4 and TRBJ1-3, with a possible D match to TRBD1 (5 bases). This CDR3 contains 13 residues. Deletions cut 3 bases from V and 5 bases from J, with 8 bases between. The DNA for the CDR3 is TGTGCCAGCAGTTTCGGGGGGAGAAACACCATATATTTT. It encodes CASSFGGRNTIYF.

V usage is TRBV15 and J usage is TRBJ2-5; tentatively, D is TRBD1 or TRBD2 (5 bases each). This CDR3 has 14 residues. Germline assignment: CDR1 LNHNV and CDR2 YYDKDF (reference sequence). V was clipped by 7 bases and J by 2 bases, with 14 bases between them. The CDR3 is CATKEGRQQETQYF. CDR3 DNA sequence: TGTGCCACCAAAGAGGGGAGACAGCAAGAGACCCAGTACTTC.

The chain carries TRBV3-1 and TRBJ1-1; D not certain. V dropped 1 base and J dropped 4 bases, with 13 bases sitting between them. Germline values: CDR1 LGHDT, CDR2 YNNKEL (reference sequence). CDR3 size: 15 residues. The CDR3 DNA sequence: TGTGCCAGCAGCCAAGCCCAGTCGCGGGGCACTGAAGCTTTCTTT. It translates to CASSQAQSRGTEAFF.

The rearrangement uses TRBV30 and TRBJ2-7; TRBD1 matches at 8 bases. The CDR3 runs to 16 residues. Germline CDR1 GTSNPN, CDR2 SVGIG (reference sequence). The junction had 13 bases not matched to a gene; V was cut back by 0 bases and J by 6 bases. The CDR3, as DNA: TGTGCCTGGAGTGTACGTTTGAAGACAGGGGAGAGCGAGCAGTACTTC. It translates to CAWSVRLKTGESEQYF. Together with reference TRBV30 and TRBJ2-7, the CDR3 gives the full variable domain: SQTIHQWPATLVQPVGSPLSLECTVEGTSNPNLYWYRQAAGRGLQLLFYSVGIGQISSEVPQNLSASRPQDRQFILSSKKLLLSDSGFYLCAWSVRLKTGESEQYFGPGTRLTVT.

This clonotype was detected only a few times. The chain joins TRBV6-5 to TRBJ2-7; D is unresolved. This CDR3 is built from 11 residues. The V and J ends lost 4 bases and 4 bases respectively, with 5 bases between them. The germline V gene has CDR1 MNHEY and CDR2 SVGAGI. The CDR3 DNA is TGTGCCAGCAGTTGGGGTTACGAGCAGTACTTC. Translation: CASSWGYEQYF.

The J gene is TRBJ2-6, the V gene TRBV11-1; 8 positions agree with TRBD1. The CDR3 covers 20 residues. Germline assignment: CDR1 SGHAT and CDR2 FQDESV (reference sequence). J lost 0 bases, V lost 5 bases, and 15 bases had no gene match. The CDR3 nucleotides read TGTGCCAGCAGCGCCAACACCGACAGGGGCGATCCCTCTGGGGCCAACGTCCTGACTTTC. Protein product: CASSANTDRGDPSGANVLTF.

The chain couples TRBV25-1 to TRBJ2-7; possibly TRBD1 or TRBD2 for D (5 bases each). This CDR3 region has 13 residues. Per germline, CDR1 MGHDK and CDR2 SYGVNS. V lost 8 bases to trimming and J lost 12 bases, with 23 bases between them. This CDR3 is CASVKSGTSSGYF. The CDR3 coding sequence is TGTGCCAGCGTAAAGTCCGGGACGTCGAGTGGGTACTTC.

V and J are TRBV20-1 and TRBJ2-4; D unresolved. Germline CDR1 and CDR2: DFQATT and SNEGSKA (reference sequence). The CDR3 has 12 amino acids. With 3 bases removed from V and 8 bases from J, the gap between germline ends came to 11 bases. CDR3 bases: TGCAGTGCTAGGCAAACGAGCGACATTCAGTACTTC. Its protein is CSARQTSDIQYF.

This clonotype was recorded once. This CDR3 reads CSAATFPGTSGRVFF. Written as DNA, the CDR3 is TGCAGTGCTGCTACCTTTCCCGGGACTAGCGGGAGGGTGTTCTTC. The chain employs TRBV20-1 and TRBJ2-1; TRBD2 matches at 16 bases. The CDR3 consists of 15 residues. In germline, CDR1 is DFQATT, CDR2 SNEGSKA (reference sequence). J gave up 15 bases and V 5 bases, and 13 bases lay outside the gene matches.

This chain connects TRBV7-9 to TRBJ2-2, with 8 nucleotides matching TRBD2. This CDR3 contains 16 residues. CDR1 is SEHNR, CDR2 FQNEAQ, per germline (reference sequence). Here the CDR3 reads CILAGHPDPYTGELFF. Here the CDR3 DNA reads TGTATCTTAGCGGGGCACCCAGACCCCTACACCGGGGAGCTGTTTTTT.

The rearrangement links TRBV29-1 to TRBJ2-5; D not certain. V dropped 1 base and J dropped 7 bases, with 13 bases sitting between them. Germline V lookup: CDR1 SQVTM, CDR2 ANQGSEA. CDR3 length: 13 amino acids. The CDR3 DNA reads TGCAGCGTTGAAGTGTCCAGCTCGGGGACCCAGTACTTC. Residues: CSVEVSSSGTQYF.

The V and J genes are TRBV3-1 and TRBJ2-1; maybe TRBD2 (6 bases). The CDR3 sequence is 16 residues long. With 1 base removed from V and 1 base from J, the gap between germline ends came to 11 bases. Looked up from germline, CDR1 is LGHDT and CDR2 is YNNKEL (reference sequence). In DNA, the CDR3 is TGTGCCAGCAGCCAAGGGGACTTCCCATCCTACAATGAGCAGTTCTTC. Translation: CASSQGDFPSYNEQFF.

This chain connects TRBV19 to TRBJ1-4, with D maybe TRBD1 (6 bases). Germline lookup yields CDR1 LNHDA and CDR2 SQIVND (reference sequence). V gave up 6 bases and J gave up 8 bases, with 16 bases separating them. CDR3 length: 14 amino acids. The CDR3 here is CASSPPGAREKLFF. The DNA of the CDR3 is TGTGCCAGTAGCCCCCCAGGGGCGAGGGAAAAACTGTTTTTT.

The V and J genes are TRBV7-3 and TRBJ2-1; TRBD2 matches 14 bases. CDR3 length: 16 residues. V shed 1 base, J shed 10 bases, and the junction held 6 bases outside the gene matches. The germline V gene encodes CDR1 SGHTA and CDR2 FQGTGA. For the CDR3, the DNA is TGTGCCAGCAGCTTAAGGGGACTAGCGGGAGAGGTCGAGCAGTTCTTC. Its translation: CASSLRGLAGEVEQFF.

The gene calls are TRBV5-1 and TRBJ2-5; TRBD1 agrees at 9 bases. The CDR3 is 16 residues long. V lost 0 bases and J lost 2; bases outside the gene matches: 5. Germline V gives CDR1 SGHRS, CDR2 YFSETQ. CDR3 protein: CASSLVAGTGQETQYF. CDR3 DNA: TGCGCCAGCAGCTTGGTTGCCGGGACAGGGCAAGAGACCCAGTACTTC.